Below, one TCR beta chain is given with its context. The record originates from a study of blood T cell repertoires in COVID-19. The method was immunoSEQ multiplex PCR; TCRdb's version includes in-frame clones alone and lacks a portion of them. Found here are about 30,000 clones, around 84% of them singletons; the top ten hold 12%. The TCR originated in a human donor in a cohort sampled during active COVID-19. The donor label of this sample is uncertain. The sample comprised peripheral blood.

The CDR3 loop is CASSQVAYNEQFF. CDR3 in DNA: TGTGCCAGCAGCCAAGTAGCGTACAATGAGCAGTTCTTC. The chain uses TRBV4-2 and TRBJ2-1; TRBD2 might be the D (5 bases). Germline V gene sequence: CDR1 LGHNA, CDR2 YNFKEQ. The CDR3 is made up of 13 amino acids. V was trimmed by 1 base and J by 4 bases, leaving 5 bases between them.